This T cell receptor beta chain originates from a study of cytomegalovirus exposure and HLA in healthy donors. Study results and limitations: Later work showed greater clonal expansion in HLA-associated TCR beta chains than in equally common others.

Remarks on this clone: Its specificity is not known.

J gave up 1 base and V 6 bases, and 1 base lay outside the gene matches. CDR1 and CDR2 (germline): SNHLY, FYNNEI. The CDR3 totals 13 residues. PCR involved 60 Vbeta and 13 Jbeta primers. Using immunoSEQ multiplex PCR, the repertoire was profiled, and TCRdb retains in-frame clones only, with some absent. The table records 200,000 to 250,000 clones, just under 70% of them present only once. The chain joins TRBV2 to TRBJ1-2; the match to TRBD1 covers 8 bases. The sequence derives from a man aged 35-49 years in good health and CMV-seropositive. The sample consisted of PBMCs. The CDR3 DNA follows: TGTGCCAGCAGGACAGGGGTTAACTATGGCTACACCTTC. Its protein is CASRTGVNYGYTF.